What follows is one T cell receptor (beta chain) and its context. The antigen remains undetermined. These data belong to a study of OX40 agonist ivuxolimab in advanced cancers. The overall study: Patients were given ivuxolimab, an antibody that agonizes OX40 (CD134). Patient treatment consisted of intravenous ivuxolimab administration every 2 weeks at 0.01 to 10 mg/kg. Study-wide results and limits: Dose levels from 0.1 to 3.0 mg/kg saw CD4+ and CD8+ blood T cells expand clonally by week 6. Among the lowest peripheral clonal expansion occurred in 0.1-3.0 mg/kg partial responders.

CDR1 and CDR2 (germline): MDHEN, SYDVKM. This CDR3 has 12 residues. Trimming cost V 7 bases and J 5 bases, with 11 bases left between them. Assay: immunoSEQ multiplex PCR; the TCRdb copy retains only in-frame clones and omits some. The sample carries around 70,000 clones, roughly nine tenths recorded once. V and J are TRBV28 and TRBJ2-5; D is uncertain. The clonotype was recovered from an adult with an advanced solid tumor such as melanoma, head and neck, liver or kidney cancer. The source was CD4+ or CD8+ T cells sorted from blood, collected in a trial of the OX40 agonist ivuxolimab. The CDR3 DNA is TGTGCCAGCAATCTAGTCGGGGAGACCCAGTACTTC. Protein: CASNLVGETQYF.